The sequence of this T cell receptor beta chain was determined in a study of cytomegalovirus exposure and HLA in healthy donors. Study-wide points: Reports showed the classifier diagnosing cytomegalovirus status with high specificity and sensitivity.

Here immunoSEQ multiplex PCR was the method, and the copy in TCRdb shows in-frame clones only, minus some. Of about 110,000 clones listed, around nine tenths were seen once; the top ten hold approximately 1.5%. A word on this clone: Its antigen remains unknown.

Germline V gives CDR1 SQVTM, CDR2 ANQGSEA. V was trimmed by 4 bases and J by 4 bases, leaving 13 bases between them. The length of the CDR3 is 13 residues. The TCR comes from a woman aged 25 to 45 in good health and CMV-seropositive. The sequencing sample was made of PBMCs. The chain carries TRBV29-1 and TRBJ1-1; the D is unclear. DNA for the CDR3: TGCAGCGTTGGGCGGGCAAGGATCACTGAAGCTTTCTTT. This sequence encodes CSVGRARITEAFF.